The next 8 T cell receptor beta chains were all read from a single sample in a study of control samples from healthy donors and cancer patients. Data came from immunoSEQ multiplex PCR; TCRdb stores just in-frame clones and leaves some out. The table has about 98,000 clones, approximately 78% seen once; the top ten hold about 2%. The sequencing sample was made of blood. These receptors originate from a man between 60 and 75 years old in good health.

The rearrangement links TRBV6-6 to TRBJ1-2, with TRBD1 identical over 8 bases. Germline lookup yields CDR1 MNHNY and CDR2 SVGAGI (reference sequence). The CDR3 is made up of 13 amino acids. V shed 7 bases, J shed 4 bases, and the junction held 5 bases outside the gene matches. This CDR3 reads CASITGGRYGYTF. The CDR3 nucleotides are TGTGCCAGCATCACAGGGGGACGCTATGGCTACACCTTC.

V usage is TRBV4-2 and J usage is TRBJ2-7; 10 nucleotides agree with TRBD2. J lost 4 bases, V lost 2 bases, and 5 bases had no gene match. The CDR3 length is 15 residues. The germline V gene has CDR1 LGHNA and CDR2 YNFKEQ. CDR3 protein: CASSQIAGGGYEQYF. CDR3 nucleotides: TGTGCCAGCAGCCAAATAGCGGGAGGAGGGTACGAGCAGTACTTC.

The V call is TRBV7-9, the J call TRBJ2-6; TRBD1 is a possible D gene (6 bases). Trimming stripped 2 bases from V and 4 bases from J, with 12 bases between. This CDR3 has 16 amino acids. CDR1 is SEHNR, CDR2 FQNEAQ, per germline (reference sequence). DNA of the CDR3: TGTGCCAGCAGCTTAAATCCAGGGGTCGGGGCCAACGTCCTGACTTTC. Translated, it gives CASSLNPGVGANVLTF. Filled out from reference TRBV7-9 and TRBJ2-6, the complete variable domain reads DTGVSQNPRHKITKRGQNVTFRCDPISEHNRLYWYRQTLGQGPEFLTYFQNEAQLEKSRLLSDRFSAERPKGSFSTLEIQRTEQGDSAMYLCASSLNPGVGANVLTFGAGSRLTVL.

The V gene is TRBV14, the J gene TRBJ2-2; 10 positions match TRBD2. Losses at the gene ends were 4 bases for V and 3 bases for J; bases not matched to a gene: 5. The CDR3 is 16 residues long. Germline CDR1 reads SGHDN; CDR2 reads FVKESK. The CDR3 region is CASSPSGRGYTGELFF. Written as DNA, the CDR3 is TGTGCCAGCAGCCCTAGCGGGAGAGGGTACACCGGGGAGCTGTTTTTT.

This chain connects TRBV5-1 to TRBJ1-2; the D gene is possibly TRBD1 (6 bases). The germline V gene encodes CDR1 SGHRS and CDR2 YFSETQ. This CDR3 spans 14 amino acids. V lost 4 bases, J lost 0 bases, and 10 bases lay in between. CDR3 in DNA: TGCGCCAGCAGCCCCCGGACAGCTAACTATGGCTACACCTTC. Translation gives CASSPRTANYGYTF.

The gene calls are TRBV27 and TRBJ2-1; 7 nucleotides line up with TRBD1. This CDR3 spans 15 amino acids. With V trimmed by 5 bases and J by 6 bases, 10 bases remained unmatched. Germline CDR1 reads MNHEY; CDR2 reads SMNVEV (reference sequence). The CDR3 here is CASSHRDRDPNEQFF. CDR3 in DNA: TGTGCCAGCAGTCACCGCGACAGGGACCCCAATGAGCAGTTCTTC.

With regard to this clone: Within the sample, other DNA sequences also encode this same CDR3. This chain connects TRBV9 to TRBJ2-3; D might be TRBD2 (5 bases). V lost 0 bases, J lost 0 bases, and 8 bases lay in between. This CDR3 is 15 amino acids long. Germline CDR1 is SGDLS and CDR2 is YYNGEE. CDR3 bases: TGTGCCAGCAGCGTAGTGGGCGGGAGCACAGATACGCAGTATTTT. This gives the protein CASSVVGGSTDTQYF.

The chain joins TRBV11-2 to TRBJ2-7; D is tentatively TRBD1 or TRBD2 (5 bases each). This CDR3 has 15 amino acids. CDR1 is SGHAT, CDR2 FQNNGV, per germline. Trimming shortened V by 1 base and J by 0 bases, and 10 bases separated the two germline ends. The CDR3 sequence: CASSLVGGGSYEQYF. CDR3 in DNA: TGTGCCAGCAGCTTAGTAGGTGGGGGCTCCTACGAGCAGTACTTC.